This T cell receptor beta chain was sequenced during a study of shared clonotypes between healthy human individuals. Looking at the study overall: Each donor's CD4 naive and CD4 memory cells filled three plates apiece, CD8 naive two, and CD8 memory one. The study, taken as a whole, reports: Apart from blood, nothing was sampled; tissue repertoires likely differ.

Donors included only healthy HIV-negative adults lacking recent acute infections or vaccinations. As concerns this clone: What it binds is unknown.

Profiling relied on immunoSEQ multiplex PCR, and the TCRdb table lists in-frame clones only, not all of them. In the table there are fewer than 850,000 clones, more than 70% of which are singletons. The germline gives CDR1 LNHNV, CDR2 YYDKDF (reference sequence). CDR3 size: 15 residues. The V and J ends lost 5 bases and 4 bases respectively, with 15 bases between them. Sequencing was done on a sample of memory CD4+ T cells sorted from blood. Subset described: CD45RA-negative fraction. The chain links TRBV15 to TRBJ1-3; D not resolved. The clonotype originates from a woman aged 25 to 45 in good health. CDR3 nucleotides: TGTGCCACCAGCTTATCGAGGGTACCCGGAAACACCATATATTTT. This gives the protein CATSLSRVPGNTIYF.